Sequencing of this T cell receptor beta chain was carried out in a study of cytomegalovirus exposure and HLA in healthy donors. PCR amplification relied on 60 Vbeta primers (plus 13 Jbeta primers). Sequencing was performed with immunoSEQ multiplex PCR; in TCRdb, only in-frame clones are kept and a portion is missing. The repertoire table contains tens of thousands of clones. Study-level findings and limits: Most CMV-associated TCR beta chains were later found to appear HLA-restricted. TCR beta V- and J-gene trimming, according to a later analysis, was linked to a missense DCLRE1C variant. The study put some 150 TCR beta chains on its list as cytomegalovirus-associated.

With regard to this clone: Its antigen remains unknown.

Trimming left V 6 bases short and J 1 base short, with 12 bases between. The CDR3 has 14 residues. CDR1 LNHDA and CDR2 SQIVND come from the germline V gene (reference sequence). V gene TRBV19 combines with J gene TRBJ1-1; D is undetermined. Sequencing used PBMCs. This clonotype was obtained from a man over 45 in good health and CMV-seropositive. The chain's CDR3 is CASRDFGGNTEAFF. In DNA form, the CDR3 reads TGTGCCAGTAGGGACTTTGGAGGGAACACTGAAGCTTTCTTT.